The 8 T cell receptor beta chains reported below all come from one sample, sequenced in a study of glioma-infiltrating T cells after dendritic cell vaccination. Clones were sequenced by immunoSEQ multiplex PCR, and TCRdb holds only the in-frame ones, with some missing. The profile shows 90,000 to 100,000 clones, 79% of them singletons. The source material was blood, sampled before dendritic cell vaccination. These receptors came from a human donor with glioblastoma.

This sequence joins TRBV2 and TRBJ1-5; TRBD1 might be the D (6 bases). The CDR3 spans 14 residues. Trimming shortened V by 10 bases and J by 5 bases, and 18 bases separated the two germline ends. The germline V gene encodes CDR1 SNHLY and CDR2 FYNNEI. The CDR3 sequence: CATSRQGSYQPQHF. The CDR3 DNA is TGTGCCACCTCCCGTCAGGGGAGTTATCAGCCCCAGCATTTT.

This rearrangement joins TRBV6-1 to TRBJ2-3; TRBD2 is a possible D gene (6 bases). Germline V gives CDR1 MNHNS, CDR2 SASEGT. The CDR3 totals 13 residues. With 8 bases removed from V and 6 bases from J, the gap between germline ends came to 15 bases. In nucleotides, the CDR3 is TGTGCCAGCGGGGCGGGGAATTGGGATACGCAGTATTTT. Its translation: CASGAGNWDTQYF.

The chain carries TRBV27 and TRBJ1-5; 10 positions agree with TRBD1. The germline V gene has CDR1 MNHEY and CDR2 SMNVEV (reference sequence). CDR3 length: 16 residues. Trimming removed 4 bases from V and 5 bases from J; junction bases left unmatched: 8. CDR3 in amino acids: CASSSLPTGGDQPQHF. The CDR3 region has the DNA TGTGCCAGCAGTTCACTACCGACAGGGGGCGATCAGCCCCAGCATTTT.

V is TRBV5-4 and J is TRBJ2-1; 10 bases are shared with TRBD2. This CDR3 has 14 residues. CDR1 SGHNT and CDR2 YYREEE come from the germline V gene (reference sequence). The trim removed 3 bases at V and 8 bases at J, leaving 5 bases unmatched. CDR3 protein: CASSSPSGSDEQFF. The DNA of the CDR3 is TGTGCCAGCAGCTCCCCTAGCGGGAGTGATGAGCAGTTCTTC.

The rearrangement uses TRBV6-5 and TRBJ1-1, with D maybe TRBD1 (5 bases). The CDR3 has 15 amino acids. With 7 bases removed from V and 0 bases from J, the gap between germline ends came to 15 bases. In germline, CDR1 is MNHEY, CDR2 SVGAGI. CDR3 amino acids: CASNLLDSMNTEAFF. Written as DNA, the CDR3 is TGTGCCAGCAATCTACTCGACAGCATGAACACTGAAGCTTTCTTT.

The chain uses TRBV18 and TRBJ2-6; D gene uncertain. This CDR3 region has 15 residues. V lost 0 bases to trimming and J lost 0 bases, with 3 bases between them. Germline V gene sequence: CDR1 KGHSH, CDR2 LQKENI. The CDR3 region has the DNA TGTGCCAGCTCACCACCCAGCTCTGGGGCCAACGTCCTGACTTTC. This encodes CASSPPSSGANVLTF.

The chain couples TRBV30 to TRBJ1-2; the D is unclear. V was pared by 0 bases and J by 9 bases, with 8 bases between. The germline V gene has CDR1 GTSNPN and CDR2 SVGIG (reference sequence). CDR3 length: 11 residues. In DNA form, the CDR3 reads TGTGCCTGGAGTGTACTAGGCAGCTACACCTTC. This sequence encodes CAWSVLGSYTF. Full variable domain (missing parts from reference TRBV30 and TRBJ1-2): SQTIHQWPATLVQPVGSPLSLECTVEGTSNPNLYWYRQAAGRGLQLLFYSVGIGQISSEVPQNLSASRPQDRQFILSSKKLLLSDSGFYLCAWSVLGSYTFGSGTRLTVV.

The sample holds a few counts of this clone. The rearrangement uses TRBV6-1 and TRBJ2-2; 7 bases are a match to TRBD2. This CDR3 region has 15 residues. V lost 4 bases, J lost 7 bases, and 9 bases stayed unmatched. Germline CDR1 is MNHNS and CDR2 is SASEGT. The DNA for the CDR3 is TGTGCCAGCAGTGTCTTAGGCGGGAGCGGCGGGGAGCTGTTTTTT. The encoded protein is CASSVLGGSGGELFF.